This TCR beta chain is drawn from a study of cytomegalovirus exposure and HLA in healthy donors. Study background: Earlier, about 179 million T cells were analyzed, and fewer than 120 million unique TCR beta sequences were found among them. Overall study results and limits: No immune exposure information besides CMV serostatus was available. Rare TCR sequences predominated, though certain public TCRs were found in many donors.

PCR primers comprised 60 Vbeta and 13 Jbeta primers. Assay: immunoSEQ multiplex PCR; the TCRdb copy retains only in-frame clones and omits some. The repertoire consists of tens of thousands of clones, with roughly 80% occurring once and the leading ten covering about 9.5%. As regards this clone: The antigen is unknown.

Germline V gives CDR1 SNHLY, CDR2 FYNNEI. The CDR3 totals 15 residues. The V end was cut by 3 bases, the J end by 2 bases, with 11 bases between. The V call is TRBV2, the J call TRBJ2-1; the D is unclear. This TCR derives from a young man in good health and CMV-seropositive. Input material: PBMCs. CDR3 in amino acids: CASSDLWPAYNEQFF. In DNA form, the CDR3 reads TGTGCCAGCAGTGATTTATGGCCCGCCTACAATGAGCAGTTCTTC.